This TCR beta chain was recorded in a study of response to subunit inactivated influenza vaccine. Study outcomes and limitations: There was a suggestion from the authors that each seasonal influenza vaccination recruits few new T cells.

Per germline, CDR1 MDHEN and CDR2 SYDVKM. V lost 3 bases, J lost 3 bases, and 8 bases lay in between. There are 13 residues in the CDR3. In this sample, this clonotype turned up many times. Its antigen is not identified. In TCRdb, the RT-PCR reads were re-called with MiXCR into one record per CDR3 protein. Found here are 150,000 to 200,000 distinct CDR3 sequences, 10% to 15% of them singletons; the top ten hold 25% to 30%. This sample was also put to use in a study of T cells expressing NK-cell markers. According to that study: TCR beta libraries carry UMIs added by 5'RACE template switching. Whether expanded NKG2C-expressing T cell clones recognize HCMV is unknown.

This receptor was identified in a middle-aged man who received an inactivated influenza vaccine. The sample consisted of CD8+ T cells sorted from PBMCs, taken 11 to 12 days after vaccination. J is TRBJ1-1 and V is TRBV28, with D perhaps matching TRBD1 (5 bases). CDR3 region: CASSFGGDTEAFF. The CDR3 coding sequence is TGTGCCAGCAGTTTTGGAGGGGACACTGAAGCTTTCTTT.